Described below is a single T cell receptor (beta chain) sequence and its context. Antigen specificity is unknown. Scientists made TCR beta libraries using quantitative 5'-RACE with molecular barcodes. TCRdb itself ran the 5' RACE reads through MiXCR, one entry per CDR3 protein. The data show about 390,000 distinct CDR3 sequences, 20% to 25% seen once. This sample is part of a study of CD8 T cells in ankylosing spondylitis. V lost 6 bases and J lost 4; bases outside the gene matches: 7. The CDR3 contains 13 residues. Germline CDR1 is DFQATT and CDR2 is SNEGSKA (reference sequence). Points from the study as a whole: Researchers report that disease-linked clones proved CD8+ and relatively rare in peripheral blood. In the blood and synovial fluid of reactive arthritis, some motif variants had been previously reported. Researchers reportedly found disease-linked clones significantly enriched in matched ankylosing spondylitis synovial fluid. A motif of 7 to 9 highly homologous TCR beta variants was seen as apparently characteristic of ankylosing spondylitis blood.

This rearrangement joins TRBV20-1 to TRBJ2-3, with 7 bases identical to TRBD2. This receptor was taken from a male donor with ankylosing spondylitis. Sequenced sample: blood, either unsorted or a sorted T cell fraction (not recorded which). CDR3 bases: TGCAGTGCCCAGCGGGAAAACCCAGATACGCAGTATTTT. This encodes CSAQRENPDTQYF.